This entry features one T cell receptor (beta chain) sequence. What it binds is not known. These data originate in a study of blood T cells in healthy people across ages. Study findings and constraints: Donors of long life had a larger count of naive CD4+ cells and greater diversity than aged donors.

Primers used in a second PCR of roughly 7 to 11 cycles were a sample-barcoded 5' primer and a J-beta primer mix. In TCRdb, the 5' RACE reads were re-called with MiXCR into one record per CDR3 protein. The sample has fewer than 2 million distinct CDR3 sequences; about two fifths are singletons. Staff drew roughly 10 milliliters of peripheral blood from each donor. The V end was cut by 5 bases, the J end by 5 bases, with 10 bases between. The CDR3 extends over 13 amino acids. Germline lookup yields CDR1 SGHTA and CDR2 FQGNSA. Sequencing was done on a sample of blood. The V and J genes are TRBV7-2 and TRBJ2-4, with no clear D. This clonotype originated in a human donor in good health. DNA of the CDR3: TGTGCCAGCAGCCGAAGAACAGAAAACATTCAGTACTTC. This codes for CASSRRTENIQYF.